A selection of T cell receptor beta chains follows, all from one sample in a study of T cell changes during pregnancy in multiple sclerosis. Only in-frame clones appear in the TCRdb table, and some are missing; sequencing was by immunoSEQ multiplex PCR. The sample gives under 95,000 clones, 90% to 95% of which show up once; about 0.99% is in the top ten. The starting material was peripheral blood, obtained in the second trimester of pregnancy. All receptors come from a female donor in good health, enrolled as a control in a pregnancy study. Each CDR3 is given with its conserved first and last residue. A D gene is named only where the DNA matches it firmly. Not all rows give a size; the values are once, few, many and, for expanded clones, a class.

v_gene,abundance,j_gene,d_gene,CDR3nt,CDR3aa
TRBV11-2,.,TRBJ2-1,.,TGTGCCAGCAGCTCGCGCTTGTTAAAGGAGCAGTTCTTC,CASSSRLLKEQFF
TRBV29-1,.,TRBJ2-6,.,TGCAGCGTTGAAGATCCGGACTCGTGGGGCTCTGGGGCCAACGTCCTGACTTTC,CSVEDPDSWGSGANVLTF
TRBV18,.,TRBJ2-7,TRBD2,TGTGCCAGCTCACTCGGGACTAGCGGGAGCTCCTACGAGCAGTACTTC,CASSLGTSGSSYEQYF
TRBV27,.,TRBJ2-7,.,TGTGCCAGCAGTCCGACTAGGGTCTACGAGCAGTACTTC,CASSPTRVYEQYF
TRBV5-1,.,TRBJ2-5,.,TGCGCCAGCAGCTTTGGGGGCAGGGCCCAAGAGACCCAGTACTTC,CASSFGGRAQETQYF
TRBV27,.,TRBJ1-1,.,TGTGCCAGCAGTCTGACAGGCCCGAACACTGAAGCTTTCTTT,CASSLTGPNTEAFF
TRBV10-3,once,TRBJ2-6,TRBD1,TGTGCCATCAGTGACTCGACAGGGAGCTCTGGGGCCAACGTCCTGACTTTC,CAISDSTGSSGANVLTF
TRBV2,.,TRBJ2-5,.,TGTGCCAGTACCGAGATTGACGGGGAGCGAGAGACCCAGTACTTC,CASTEIDGERETQYF
TRBV7-9,.,TRBJ2-7,.,TGTGCCAGCAGCTTTGGTGGCGGCAGCTCCTACGAGCAGTACTTC,CASSFGGGSSYEQYF
TRBV5-4,.,TRBJ2-7,TRBD2,TGTGCCAGCAGCCGGTCACAGACTAGCGGGCGCTACGAGCAGTACTTC,CASSRSQTSGRYEQYF
TRBV9,.,TRBJ2-1,.,TGTGCCAGCAGCCCTCGGGGGACGGGTGAGCAGTTCTTC,CASSPRGTGEQFF
TRBV2,.,TRBJ2-1,.,TGTGCCAGCGTTTTGCGGGTTACCTACAATGAGCAGTTCTTC,CASVLRVTYNEQFF
TRBV2,.,TRBJ1-1,.,TGTGCCAGCAGTGAGCAGGGTCAGGACACTGAAGCTTTCTTT,CASSEQGQDTEAFF
TRBV4-1,.,TRBJ1-1,TRBD1,TGCGCCAGCAGCCTAACCCAGGGGGCCACTGAAGCTTTCTTT,CASSLTQGATEAFF
TRBV4-1,.,TRBJ1-3,.,TGCGCCAGCAGCCCGGGGGACCTTTCTGGAAACACCATATATTTT,CASSPGDLSGNTIYF
TRBV6-6,.,TRBJ1-2,.,TGTGCCAGCAGCCAAAACCGGGACAAAATCTATGGCTACACCTTC,CASSQNRDKIYGYTF
TRBV19,once,TRBJ2-1,.,TGTGCCAGTAGTAGGGAAACCGGACTATTCGATGAGCAGTTCTTC,CASSRETGLFDEQFF
TRBV19,.,TRBJ2-1,.,TGTGCCAGTAGTATAACGGGACTCGGCTACAATGAGCAGTTCTTC,CASSITGLGYNEQFF
TRBV5-4,.,TRBJ2-3,TRBD2,TGTGCCAGCAGATCGCGGGAGGATGGCACAGATACGCAGTATTTT,CASRSREDGTDTQYF
TRBV5-4,.,TRBJ2-1,TRBD2,TGTGCCAGCAGCTTGGATAGCGGGTTTTATGGTGAGCAGTTCTTC,CASSLDSGFYGEQFF
TRBV5-4,.,TRBJ2-6,.,TGTGCCAGCAGCTTATCGTTCTCTGGGGCCAACGTCCTGACTTTC,CASSLSFSGANVLTF
TRBV2,.,TRBJ2-3,TRBD2,TGTGCCAGCAGACCGACTAGCGGGAGGGCCATAGATACGCAGTATTTT,CASRPTSGRAIDTQYF
TRBV30,.,TRBJ1-1,.,TGTGCCTGGAGCCATGACAGATCCACTGAAGCTTTCTTT,CAWSHDRSTEAFF
TRBV4-1,once,TRBJ2-7,.,TGCGCCAGCAGCCAAGATGTGCCTAGCTGGGAGCAGTACTTC,CASSQDVPSWEQYF
TRBV7-6,.,TRBJ2-2,TRBD2,TGTGCCAGCAGCCTCGGAGCGGGAGGGCCGGGCACCGGGGAGCTGTTTTTT,CASSLGAGGPGTGELFF
TRBV6-1,.,TRBJ2-3,.,TGTGCCAGCTCAAGTGAGGGTCAGGTAGATACGCAGTATTTT,CASSSEGQVDTQYF
TRBV5-1,once,TRBJ2-2,TRBD2,TGCGCCAGCAGCTTCTCCGGGGGGTACTACACCGGGGAGCTGTTTTTT,CASSFSGGYYTGELFF
TRBV6-1,.,TRBJ2-1,TRBD2,TGTGCCAGCACCGGGGGGGAATGGTCATACGATGAGCAGTTCTTC,CASTGGEWSYDEQFF
TRBV28,.,TRBJ2-7,TRBD1,TGTGCCAGCAGTTTGGCGACAGGGACCCCCTACGAGCAGTACTTC,CASSLATGTPYEQYF
TRBV5-1,.,TRBJ2-1,.,TGCGCCAGCAGCTTGGTAGGGGACTCCTACAATGAGCAGTTCTTC,CASSLVGDSYNEQFF
TRBV10-1,.,TRBJ2-7,TRBD2,TGCGCCAGCAGACGCTTCCCAGGCGGGAGGACCTACGAGCAGTACTTC,CASRRFPGGRTYEQYF
TRBV5-1,.,TRBJ2-7,TRBD1,TGCGCCAGCAGCCGGGACAGCTACGAGCAGTACTTC,CASSRDSYEQYF
TRBV29-1,.,TRBJ1-1,TRBD1,TGCAGCGTTGACATACAGGGGGCTGAAGCTTTCTTT,CSVDIQGAEAFF
TRBV2,.,TRBJ2-2,TRBD2,TGTGCCAGCAGCATGTCTAGCGGGAGGAACACCGGGGAGCTGTTTTTT,CASSMSSGRNTGELFF
TRBV28,.,TRBJ2-2,TRBD2,TGTGCCAGCAGTCCCGGACTAGCGGGATTCGGGGAGCTGTTTTTT,CASSPGLAGFGELFF
TRBV29-1,.,TRBJ1-1,.,TGCAGCGTTGACTTCTTTGGGGACGGCGGGGCCACTGAAGCTTTCTTT,CSVDFFGDGGATEAFF
TRBV4-2,.,TRBJ2-7,.,TGTGCCAGCAGCCAAGATCCGTGGGGCAGCGAGAGTCCCTACGAGCAGTACTTC,CASSQDPWGSESPYEQYF
TRBV10-3,.,TRBJ2-3,.,TGTGCCATCAGTGAAGGGGTCGGAACAGATACGCAGTATTTT,CAISEGVGTDTQYF
TRBV20-1,.,TRBJ2-3,TRBD2,TGCAGTGCTAGCGGGGGGATTTCGCAGTATTTT,CSASGGISQYF
TRBV10-1,.,TRBJ2-4,.,TGCGCCAGCAGTGAGATCGGGGGAAAAGCCAAAAACATTCAGTACTTC,CASSEIGGKAKNIQYF
TRBV11-2,.,TRBJ2-1,TRBD1,TGTGCCAGCAGCCTGACAGGGGGCCTGGATGAGCAGTTCTTC,CASSLTGGLDEQFF
TRBV27,.,TRBJ2-7,.,TGTGCCACCCCCGGGGGGCTTTCCTACGAGCAGTACTTC,CATPGGLSYEQYF
TRBV5-1,.,TRBJ2-7,.,TGCGCCAGCAGCTACCTCTATGGGCAGGTTATCTACGAGCAGTACTTC,CASSYLYGQVIYEQYF
TRBV6-4,.,TRBJ2-3,TRBD2,TGTGCCAGCAGTGAACTAGCGGGAGCAGATACGCAGTATTTT,CASSELAGADTQYF
TRBV4-1,.,TRBJ2-1,TRBD2,TGCGCCAGCAGCCAACCACTAGCGGGAAAGCCGTTCTTC,CASSQPLAGKPFF
TRBV5-6,.,TRBJ1-2,TRBD1,TGTGCCAGCAGCTCCTTCGACAGGGCGGCCCTCTATGGCTACACCTTC,CASSSFDRAALYGYTF
TRBV5-1,.,TRBJ2-3,TRBD1,TGCGCCAGCAGCCCCGGCCGGGACAGGAGCACAGATACGCAGTATTTT,CASSPGRDRSTDTQYF
TRBV7-8,.,TRBJ1-4,.,TGTGCCAGCAGCCCCTACAGGGAGGGTAATGAAAAACTGTTTTTT,CASSPYREGNEKLFF
TRBV5-6,.,TRBJ1-2,.,TGTGCCAGCTCTACCGCTCAAAGACGGAGGAAAGACTTTGACTATGGCTACACCTTC,CASSTAQRRRKDFDYGYTF
TRBV5-1,.,TRBJ2-2,.,TGCGCCAGCAGCCCCCTAGGGGGGGGGACCGGGGAGCTGTTTTTT,CASSPLGGGTGELFF
TRBV7-8,.,TRBJ2-6,TRBD2,TGTGCCAGCAGCTTAGGACTAGCGGGATCCCCCCTCTGGGGGGCCAACGTCCTGACTTTC,CASSLGLAGSPLWGANVLTF
TRBV21-1,.,TRBJ1-3,.,TGTGCCAGCAGCATCCAGGGGAACTCTGGAAACACCATATATTTT,CASSIQGNSGNTIYF
TRBV27,.,TRBJ2-7,TRBD1,TGTGCCACCACTCCAGGGACAGGGGGCAACGAGCAGTACTTC,CATTPGTGGNEQYF
TRBV30,.,TRBJ2-2,TRBD1,TGTGCCGGCAGAGACAGGGGGGACGCCGGGGAGCTGTTTTTT,CAGRDRGDAGELFF
TRBV7-9,.,TRBJ1-1,.,TGTGCCAGCAGCCCAGAACAGGATGGGGCTTTCTTT,CASSPEQDGAFF
TRBV6-4,.,TRBJ2-2,.,TGTGCCAGCAGCCCACAAAGCACCGGGGAGCTGTTTTTT,CASSPQSTGELFF
TRBV27,.,TRBJ2-4,.,TGTGCCAGCAGTTTTCTCGGGTCCAACATTCAGTACTTC,CASSFLGSNIQYF
TRBV6-4,.,TRBJ1-4,TRBD1,TGTGCCAGCAGTGAGTCAGGGGGAGGTGAAAAACTGTTTTTT,CASSESGGGEKLFF
TRBV28,.,TRBJ1-5,.,TGTGCCAGCAGTTTAGAAAAGGACAGCTCTTATAGCAATCAGCCCCAGCATTTT,CASSLEKDSSYSNQPQHF